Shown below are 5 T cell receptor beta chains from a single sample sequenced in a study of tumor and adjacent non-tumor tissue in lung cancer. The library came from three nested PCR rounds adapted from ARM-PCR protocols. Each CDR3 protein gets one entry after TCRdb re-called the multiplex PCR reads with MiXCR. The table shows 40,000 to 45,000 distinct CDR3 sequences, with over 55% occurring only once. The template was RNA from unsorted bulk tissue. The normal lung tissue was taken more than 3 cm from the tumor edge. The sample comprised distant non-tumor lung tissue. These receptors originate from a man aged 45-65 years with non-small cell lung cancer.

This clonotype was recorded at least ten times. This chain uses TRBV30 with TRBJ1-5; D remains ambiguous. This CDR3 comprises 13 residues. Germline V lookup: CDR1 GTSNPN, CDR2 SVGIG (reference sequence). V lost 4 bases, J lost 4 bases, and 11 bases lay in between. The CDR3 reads CAWNRDTNQPQHF. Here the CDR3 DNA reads TGTGCCTGGAATCGAGACACTAATCAGCCCCAGCATTTT.

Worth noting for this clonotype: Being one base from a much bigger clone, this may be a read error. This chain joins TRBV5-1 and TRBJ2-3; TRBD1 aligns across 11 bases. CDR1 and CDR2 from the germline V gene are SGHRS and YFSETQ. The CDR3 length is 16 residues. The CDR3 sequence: CAGSLVRTGGRDTQYF. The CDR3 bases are TGCGCCGGCAGCTTGGTTCGGACAGGGGGCAGGGATACGCAGTATTTT.

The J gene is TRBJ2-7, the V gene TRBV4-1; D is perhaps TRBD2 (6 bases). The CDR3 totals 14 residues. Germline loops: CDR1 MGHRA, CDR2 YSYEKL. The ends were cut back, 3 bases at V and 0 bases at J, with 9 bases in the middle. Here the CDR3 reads CASSQGLNSYEQYF. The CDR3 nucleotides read TGCGCCAGCAGCCAGGGACTTAACTCCTACGAGCAGTACTTC.

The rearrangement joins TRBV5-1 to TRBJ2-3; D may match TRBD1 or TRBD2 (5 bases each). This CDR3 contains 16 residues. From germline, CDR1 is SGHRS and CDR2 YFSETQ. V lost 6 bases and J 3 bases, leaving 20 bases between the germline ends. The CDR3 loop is CASNLEQEARTDTQYF. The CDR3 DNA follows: TGCGCCAGCAATTTGGAACAGGAGGCGAGAACAGATACGCAGTATTTT.

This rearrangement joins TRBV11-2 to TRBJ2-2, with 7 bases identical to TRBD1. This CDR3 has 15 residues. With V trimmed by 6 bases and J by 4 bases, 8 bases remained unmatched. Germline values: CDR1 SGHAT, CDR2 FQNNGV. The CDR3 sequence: CASRQDRQSTGELFF. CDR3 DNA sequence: TGTGCCAGCAGACAGGACAGGCAGAGCACCGGGGAGCTGTTTTTT.